This TCR beta chain emerged from a study of T cells expressing NK-cell markers. Study-level background: Serological testing identified seven of the eight sequenced donors as HCMV-seropositive and one as seronegative. Study observations and caveats: Dominant NKG2C+ clonotypes in roughly 6 donors made up about 1.0-8% of CD8+ T cells. Clarity on HCMV specificity was lacking for the expanded NKG2C+ T cell clones.

The authors made TCR beta cDNA libraries by 5'RACE template switching. This switching added a universal primer site and UMIs. TCRdb reprocessed the 5' RACE reads, with one entry per CDR3 protein and no DNA. In total, the table holds 550,000 to 600,000 distinct CDR3 sequences. With respect to this clonotype: Its antigen is as yet unknown.

There are 15 residues in the CDR3. Germline-derived CDR1 and CDR2 are SQVTM and ANQGSEA. The receptor's source is a young man in good health. J is TRBJ1-4 and V is TRBV29-1. Sequenced material: blood T cells: a sorted CD56 or NKG2C T cell subset, CD4+ or CD8+ T cells, or bulk PBMC T cells (not recorded which). CDR3 sequence: CSPQVAIATNEKLFF. Together with reference TRBV29-1 and TRBJ1-4, the CDR3 gives the full variable domain: SAVISQKPSRDICQRGTSLTIQCQVDSQVTMMFWYRQQPGQSLTLIATANQGSEATYESGFVIDKFPISRPNLTFSTLTVSNMSPEDSSIYLCSPQVAIATNEKLFFGSGTQLSVL.